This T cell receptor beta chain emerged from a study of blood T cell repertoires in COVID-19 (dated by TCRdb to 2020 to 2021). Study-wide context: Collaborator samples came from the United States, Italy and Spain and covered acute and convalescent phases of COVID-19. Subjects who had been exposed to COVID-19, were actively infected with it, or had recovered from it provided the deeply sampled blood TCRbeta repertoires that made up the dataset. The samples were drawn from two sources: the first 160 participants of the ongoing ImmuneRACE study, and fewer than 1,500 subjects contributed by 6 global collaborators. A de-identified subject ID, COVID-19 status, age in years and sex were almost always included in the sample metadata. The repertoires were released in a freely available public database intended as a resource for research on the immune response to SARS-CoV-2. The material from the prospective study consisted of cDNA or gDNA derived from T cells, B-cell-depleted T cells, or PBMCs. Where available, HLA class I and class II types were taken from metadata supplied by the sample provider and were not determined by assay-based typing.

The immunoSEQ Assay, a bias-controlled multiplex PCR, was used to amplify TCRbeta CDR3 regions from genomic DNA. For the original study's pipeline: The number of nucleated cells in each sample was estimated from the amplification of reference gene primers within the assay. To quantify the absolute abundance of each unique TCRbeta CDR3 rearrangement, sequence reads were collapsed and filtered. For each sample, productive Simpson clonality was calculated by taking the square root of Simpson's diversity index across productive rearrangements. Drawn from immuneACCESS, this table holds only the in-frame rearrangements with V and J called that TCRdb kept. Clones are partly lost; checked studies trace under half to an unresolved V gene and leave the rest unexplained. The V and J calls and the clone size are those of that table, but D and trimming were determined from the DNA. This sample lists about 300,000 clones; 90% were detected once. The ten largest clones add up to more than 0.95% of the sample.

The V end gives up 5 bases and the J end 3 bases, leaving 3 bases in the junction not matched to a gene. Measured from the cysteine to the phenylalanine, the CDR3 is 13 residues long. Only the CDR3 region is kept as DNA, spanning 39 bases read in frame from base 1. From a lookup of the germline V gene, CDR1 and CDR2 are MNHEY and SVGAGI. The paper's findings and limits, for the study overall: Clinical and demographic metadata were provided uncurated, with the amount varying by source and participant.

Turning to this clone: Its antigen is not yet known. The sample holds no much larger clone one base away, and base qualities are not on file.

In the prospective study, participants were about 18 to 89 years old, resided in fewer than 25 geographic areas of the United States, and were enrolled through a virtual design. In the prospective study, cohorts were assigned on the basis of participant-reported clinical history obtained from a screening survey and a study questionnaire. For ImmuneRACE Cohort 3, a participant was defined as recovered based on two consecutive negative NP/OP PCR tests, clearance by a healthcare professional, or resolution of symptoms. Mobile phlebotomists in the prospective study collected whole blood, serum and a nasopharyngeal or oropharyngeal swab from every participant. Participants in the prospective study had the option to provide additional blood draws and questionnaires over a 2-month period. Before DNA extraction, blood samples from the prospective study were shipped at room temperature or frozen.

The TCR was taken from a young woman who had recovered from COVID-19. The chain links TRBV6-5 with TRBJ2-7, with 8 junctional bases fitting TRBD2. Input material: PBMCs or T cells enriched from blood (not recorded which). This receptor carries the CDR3 CASSPGLGYEQYF. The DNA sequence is TGTGCCAGCAGTCCGGGACTAGGCTACGAGCAGTACTTC.